Each of the 29 T cell receptor beta chains below was sequenced from the same sample in a study of blood T cell repertoires in COVID-19. TCRdb keeps only in-frame clones here, not all; method: immunoSEQ multiplex PCR. The table has about 70,000 clones, roughly nine tenths seen once. Sequenced sample: peripheral blood. These receptors were obtained from a woman older than 75 with acute or convalescent COVID-19.

The chain combines TRBV28 with TRBJ1-6; D is unresolved. Between the trimmed V and J ends, which lost 5 bases and 9 bases, there was a span of 17 bases. CDR3 size: 15 residues. From germline, CDR1 is MDHEN and CDR2 SYDVKM. The CDR3 sequence is CASSTPGLVGSPLHF. In nucleotides, the CDR3 is TGTGCCAGCAGTACCCCAGGACTCGTCGGTTCACCCCTCCACTTT.

This clone has a handful of counts. This chain uses TRBV5-1 with TRBJ2-7; 7 bases map to TRBD2. The CDR3 is 15 amino acids. V shed 4 bases, J shed 6 bases, and the junction held 13 bases outside the gene matches. Germline V gene sequence: CDR1 SGHRS, CDR2 YFSETQ. The CDR3 reads CASSPGSLGGSEQYF. The CDR3 DNA reads TGCGCCAGCAGCCCGGGATCGTTGGGGGGGAGCGAGCAGTACTTC.

CDR3 nucleotide sequence: TGCGCCAGCAGCTTGGATGGCCAGTATAATTCACCCCTCCACTTT. This sequence encodes CASSLDGQYNSPLHF. The gene calls are TRBV5-1 and TRBJ1-6; D uncertain. This CDR3 comprises 15 residues. V was trimmed by 0 bases and J by 4 bases, leaving 8 bases between them. Germline CDR1 SGHRS, CDR2 YFSETQ. The full variable domain, its missing parts supplied by reference TRBV5-1 and TRBJ1-6, is KAGVTQTPRYLIKTRGQQVTLSCSPISGHRSVSWYQQTPGQGLQFLFEYFSETQRNKGNFPGRFSGRQFSNSRSEMNVSTLELGDSALYLCASSLDGQYNSPLHFGNGTRLTVT.

V and J are TRBV18 and TRBJ1-4, with D possibly being TRBD1 (5 bases). The CDR3 is 14 residues long. Trimming took off 1 base at V and 4 bases at J, with 7 bases between the two ends. CDR1 and CDR2 (germline): KGHSH, LQKENI. This CDR3 is CASSPRQNNEKLFF. CDR3 sequence (DNA): TGTGCCAGCTCACCACGACAGAATAATGAAAAACTGTTTTTT.

This rearrangement joins TRBV5-1 to TRBJ2-1; possibly TRBD1 for D (5 bases). The CDR3 has 16 residues. Germline CDR1 and CDR2: SGHRS and YFSETQ. The ends were cut back, 4 bases at V and 4 bases at J, with 18 bases in the middle. CDR3 residues: CASSLTGTAMYNEQFF. CDR3 DNA: TGCGCCAGCAGCCTAACAGGAACTGCGATGTACAATGAGCAGTTCTTC.

The chain couples TRBV11-2 to TRBJ2-3, with 9 nucleotides matching TRBD2. Germline CDR1 is SGHAT and CDR2 is FQNNGV. The CDR3 has 15 residues. V shed 5 bases, J shed 8 bases, and the junction held 11 bases outside the gene matches. CDR3 sequence: CASSPAGGMGGTQYF. The CDR3 DNA follows: TGTGCCAGCAGCCCAGCGGGGGGTATGGGAGGTACGCAGTATTTT.

The chain recombines TRBV18 with TRBJ1-6; the D is unclear. V was clipped by 4 bases and J by 9 bases, with 16 bases between them. This CDR3 contains 15 residues. Germline CDR1 reads KGHSH; CDR2 reads LQKENI. CDR3 bases: TGTGCCAGCTCACGAGCCTCAAGTGAGGGTTCACCCCTCCACTTT. Translated, it gives CASSRASSEGSPLHF. Supplemented by reference TRBV18 and TRBJ1-6, the full variable domain reads NAGVMQNPRHLVRRRGQEARLRCSPMKGHSHVYWYRQLPEEGLKFMVYLQKENIIDESGMPKERFSAEFPKEGPSILRIQQVVRGDSAAYFCASSRASSEGSPLHFGNGTRLTVT.

As DNA, the CDR3 is TGTGCCAGCTCACCGGGGCTTAATGAAAAACTGTTTTTT. It is translated as CASSPGLNEKLFF. The rearrangement joins TRBV18 to TRBJ1-4, with a weak D call TRBD1 (5 bases). Trimming took off 3 bases at V and 4 bases at J, with 6 bases between the two ends. Germline loops: CDR1 KGHSH, CDR2 LQKENI. The length of the CDR3 is 13 residues.

This chain connects TRBV19 to TRBJ2-1; D is uncertain. The CDR3 is 15 amino acids. The V end was cut by 2 bases, the J end by 8 bases, with 16 bases between. Germline CDR1 is LNHDA and CDR2 is SQIVND (reference sequence). The CDR3 DNA follows: TGTGCCAGTAGTATACCATCTCCGCTTGGCTATGAGCAGTTCTTC. As protein: CASSIPSPLGYEQFF.

The rearrangement uses TRBV15 and TRBJ1-2; D possibly corresponds to TRBD1 (5 bases). Trimming removed 0 bases from V and 5 bases from J, with 7 bases in between. The germline V gene has CDR1 LNHNV and CDR2 YYDKDF (reference sequence). There are 13 residues in the CDR3. This chain's CDR3 is CATSRDQGYGYTF. Here the CDR3 DNA reads TGTGCCACCAGCAGAGATCAGGGATATGGCTACACCTTC.

The V call is TRBV2, the J call TRBJ1-6; tentative D call: TRBD1 (5 bases). This CDR3 spans 15 amino acids. Trimming took 1 base from V and 9 from J, leaving 13 bases between them. CDR1 and CDR2 from the germline V gene are SNHLY and FYNNEI. CDR3 sequence: CASSEGRGSGSPLHF. CDR3 DNA sequence: TGTGCCAGCAGTGAAGGGCGGGGGTCCGGTTCACCCCTCCACTTT.

The chain is built from TRBV13 and TRBJ2-1, with 10 positions matching TRBD2. V was pared by 5 bases and J by 5 bases, with 6 bases of the junction left unmatched. This CDR3 region has 15 residues. Germline V CDR1 and CDR2: PRHDT, FYEKMQ (reference sequence). As DNA, the CDR3 is TGTGCCAGCAGCGAAAGCGGGAGGGGACACAATGAGCAGTTCTTC. This gives the protein CASSESGRGHNEQFF.

The chain links TRBV5-1 to TRBJ2-4; weak D call: TRBD2 (5 bases). CDR3 size: 15 residues. The germline CDR1 and CDR2 sequences are SGHRS and YFSETQ. Trimming took 3 bases from V and 6 from J, leaving 16 bases between them. The CDR3 region has the DNA TGCGCCAGCAGCTCCTTTATGGGTGCGGGAAACATTCAGTACTTC. Its protein is CASSSFMGAGNIQYF. Based on the CDR3 plus reference TRBV5-1 and TRBJ2-4, the full variable domain is KAGVTQTPRYLIKTRGQQVTLSCSPISGHRSVSWYQQTPGQGLQFLFEYFSETQRNKGNFPGRFSGRQFSNSRSEMNVSTLELGDSALYLCASSSFMGAGNIQYFGAGTRLSVL.

V usage is TRBV4-2 and J usage is TRBJ1-1, with D uncertain. The CDR3 is 14 amino acids. The V gene's germline CDR1 is LGHNA and CDR2 YNFKEQ. V dropped 0 bases and J dropped 6 bases, with 11 bases sitting between them. CDR3 in amino acids: CASSQEGGRAEAFF. CDR3 DNA: TGTGCCAGCAGCCAAGAAGGAGGGAGGGCTGAAGCTTTCTTT.

The chain has TRBV14 and TRBJ1-1; no definite D call. Germline CDR1 is SGHDN and CDR2 is FVKESK. Trimming removed 2 bases at V and 2 bases at J, with 6 bases between. The CDR3 totals 13 residues. CDR3 in amino acids: CASSQRQNTEAFF. The CDR3 DNA is TGTGCCAGCAGCCAACGACAAAACACTGAAGCTTTCTTT.

The gene calls are TRBV5-1 and TRBJ2-7, with 9 bases fitting TRBD1. The trim removed 4 bases at V and 2 bases at J, leaving 10 bases unmatched. Germline V gene sequence: CDR1 SGHRS, CDR2 YFSETQ. The CDR3 extends over 16 amino acids. The CDR3 loop is CASSAQGAGGPYEQYF. CDR3 coding DNA: TGCGCCAGCAGCGCACAGGGGGCCGGAGGTCCCTACGAGCAGTACTTC.

This sequence joins TRBV5-1 and TRBJ2-1; D unclear. The V end was cut by 0 bases, the J end by 7 bases, with 5 bases between. CDR3 size: 12 residues. Per germline, CDR1 SGHRS and CDR2 YFSETQ. DNA for the CDR3: TGCGCCAGCAGCTTGGTTTCGAATGAGCAGTTCTTC. Its protein is CASSLVSNEQFF.

The chain joins TRBV20-1 to TRBJ1-1; D remains unclear. Looked up from germline, CDR1 is DFQATT and CDR2 is SNEGSKA (reference sequence). The CDR3 contains 11 residues. V was trimmed by 0 bases and J by 11 bases, leaving 10 bases between them. CDR3 protein: CSARERTSAFF. In DNA form, the CDR3 reads TGCAGTGCTAGAGAGAGGACTAGTGCTTTCTTT.

This clone occurred once. The chain employs TRBV6-5 and TRBJ1-4, with D possibly TRBD1 on 5 matching bases. Trimming shortened V by 7 bases and J by 4 bases, and 16 bases separated the two germline ends. CDR3 size: 15 residues. CDR1 and CDR2 from the germline V gene are MNHEY and SVGAGI. The CDR3 DNA reads as TGTGCCAGCAAGGGGCTTGGAATCGATAATGAAAAACTGTTTTTT. This translates into CASKGLGIDNEKLFF.

This rearrangement joins TRBV28 to TRBJ2-7; 9 bases agree with TRBD1. The junction had 12 bases not matched to a gene; V was cut back by 6 bases and J by 6 bases. This CDR3 spans 15 amino acids. Germline lookup yields CDR1 MDHEN and CDR2 SYDVKM. This CDR3 is CASRPPGGQGIEQYF. The CDR3 DNA is TGTGCCAGCAGACCCCCCGGGGGACAGGGAATCGAGCAGTACTTC.

The count of this clone is one. The chain is built from TRBV6-5 and TRBJ2-7, with 7 bases aligning to TRBD2. The germline V gene has CDR1 MNHEY and CDR2 SVGAGI. V trimming: 3 bases; J trimming: 2 bases; junction bases outside the gene matches: 7. The CDR3 spans 15 residues. CDR3 bases: TGTGCCAGCAGTTATGCCACTAGCGCGACCTACGAGCAGTACTTC. This encodes CASSYATSATYEQYF.

This rearrangement joins TRBV3-1 (or the pseudogene TRBV3-2) to TRBJ2-5; 11 positions agree with TRBD2. Germline V lookup: CDR1 LGHDT, CDR2 YNNKEL (reference sequence). J lost 5 bases, V lost 4 bases, and 12 bases had no gene match. The CDR3 is made up of 17 amino acids. CDR3 nucleotide sequence: TGTGCCAGCAGCCCGAGGGGGCTAGCGGGAGGAAAGGAGACCCAGTACTTC. This sequence encodes CASSPRGLAGGKETQYF.

This chain joins TRBV4-1 and TRBJ2-1; 9 nucleotides line up with TRBD2. V lost 4 bases, J lost 7 bases, and 8 bases stayed unmatched. CDR3 length: 15 amino acids. Looked up from germline, CDR1 is MGHRA and CDR2 is YSYEKL. The CDR3 nucleotides read TGCGCCAGCAGCCCCCCCGGCGGGAGGGTTAATGAGCAGTTCTTC. Protein sequence: CASSPPGGRVNEQFF.

The chain joins TRBV28 to TRBJ1-1, with unresolved D. The germline V and J ends were trimmed by 7 bases and 0 bases, with 18 bases remaining between them. The germline V gene has CDR1 MDHEN and CDR2 SYDVKM. This CDR3 contains 16 residues. CDR3 nucleotides: TGTGCCAGCACCCTCGGAGGAGCCCTTATGAACACTGAAGCTTTCTTT. Protein product: CASTLGGALMNTEAFF.

The V call is TRBV29-1, the J call TRBJ2-5; TRBD2 aligns across 8 bases. This CDR3 has 17 amino acids. The V gene end was trimmed by 6 bases and the J gene end by 5 bases; junction bases not matched to a gene: 20. Germline V gene lookup returns CDR1 SQVTM and CDR2 ANQGSEA. CDR3 bases: TGCAGCGTAGCCCTCTCGGTTCGCGGGAGGCGAAGCGAGACCCAGTACTTC. Its translation: CSVALSVRGRRSETQYF.

This rearrangement joins TRBV5-1 to TRBJ2-1, with 8 bases aligning to TRBD2. Germline V lookup: CDR1 SGHRS, CDR2 YFSETQ. J lost 3 bases, V lost 6 bases, and 8 bases had no gene match. The CDR3 is made up of 15 amino acids. This CDR3 is CASTVGGANYNEQFF. CDR3 bases: TGCGCCAGCACCGTCGGGGGGGCGAACTACAATGAGCAGTTCTTC.

V gene TRBV29-1 combines with J gene TRBJ2-2, with 9 bases fitting TRBD2. The J segment lost 5 bases and the V segment lost 3 bases, leaving 4 bases of the junction unmatched. This CDR3 region has 14 residues. Germline CDR1 and CDR2: SQVTM and ANQGSEA. The CDR3 sequence is CSVEGTSRTGELFF. CDR3 coding DNA: TGCAGCGTTGAGGGGACTAGCAGGACCGGGGAGCTGTTTTTT.

This chain links TRBV29-1 with TRBJ2-3, with D perhaps TRBD2 (5 bases). The CDR3 runs 13 residues. Germline V CDR1 and CDR2: SQVTM, ANQGSEA. V gave up 4 bases and J gave up 2 bases, with 10 bases separating them. CDR3 in amino acids: CSVVTGLTDTQYF. The CDR3 DNA follows: TGCAGCGTTGTAACTGGACTCACAGATACGCAGTATTTT.

This clone was seen repeatedly, ten times or more. V is TRBV2 and J is TRBJ1-5, with 9 bases identical to TRBD1. Trimming at V came to 7 bases and at J to 7 bases, leaving 5 bases not matched to a gene. From germline, CDR1 is SNHLY and CDR2 FYNNEI. This CDR3 has 13 amino acids. The chain's CDR3 is CASTRDRDQPQHF. CDR3 nucleotides: TGTGCCAGCACTCGGGACAGGGACCAGCCCCAGCATTTT.